This T cell receptor beta chain is drawn from a study of T cells after yellow fever vaccination (dated by TCRdb to between 2018 and 2020). Study-level background: The SMART-Seq v4 Ultra Low Input RNA kit was used to prepare libraries from fractions with low cell numbers. To track T-cell clones before and after primary and booster YFV17D yellow fever vaccination, bulk TCR alpha and beta repertoires were sequenced longitudinally. Two healthy male donors made up the cohort, one aged 18 to 29 years and the other aged 30 to 40 years. Blood was drawn at multiple timepoints before and after primary and secondary immunization, with bulk PBMC replicates and cell subsets isolated. Broader findings and caveats from the paper: Because the study included only a couple of donors, the extent to which the findings can be generalized is limited. FACS-sorted repertoires could contain abundant contaminating clonotypes from the bulk population, so computational filtering was required. After the booster, most of the clones that had expanded following primary vaccination were detected again (around 97% of CD4 and around 87% of CD8), which suggests that memory was broadly maintained. A small fraction of clonotypes appeared in both the CD4 and CD8 compartments, likely as a result of convergent recombination. Compared with the primary T-cell response, the secondary T-cell response was weaker but faster, peaking on day 5 rather than day 15.

The treatment or condition label here, explained by the study, means: live attenuated yellow fever vaccine strain. Two biological replicates of bulk PBMCs were collected at each blood-draw timepoint. PBMCs were isolated from peripheral blood using a standard Ficoll-Paque protocol. TriZol was used to extract RNA from bulk PBMCs, CD4 and CD8 fractions, and dextramer-positive and dextramer-negative fractions. At the junction V is shortened by 3 bases and J by 2 bases, with 12 bases in between. The CDR3 covers 15 residues, taking in both the cysteine and the phenylalanine. Of all the DNA, just the CDR3 is kept, 45 bases in frame from base 1. TCR cDNA was made using 5'RACE template switching, a step that added a universal primer site and unique molecular identifiers. cDNA synthesis was primed from both the TCR alpha and TCR beta constant segments. Library amplification involved two PCR steps, and the second step added sample barcodes and sequencing adapters. Libraries were sequenced on Illumina HiSeq 2500 (2x100 bp) or NovaSeq (2x150 bp). Under the source paper's analysis protocol: MIGEC handled demultiplexing of reads and collapsing into UMI consensus sequences, while MiXCR performed V(D)J alignment. Vaccine-responding clonotypes were defined with edgeR using replicate PBMC samples, requiring FDR below 0.01 and a log2 fold change above 5 up to day 15. Each bulk clonotype received a CD4 or CD8 identity based on whether the sequenced CD4 or CD8 repertoire contained that clonotype at higher abundance. Using fastp at Q25 and MiXCR, TCRdb reprocessed the public reads and kept productive beta chains. CDR3 protein duplicates are merged, each entry listing the most common genes and DNA. The V and J calls were not made by the authors but by TCRdb's processing. Present in this sample are roughly 340,000 distinct CDR3 sequences, 8.7% of which were seen just once. Of the sample, about a sixth is held by the ten largest clones.

On this clonotype itself: Which antigen it targets is not known. Per-base qualities were not stored, and no clone one base away is much larger.

Recombination joined TRBV12-3 or TRBV12-4 with TRBJ2-3; no D gene can be assigned with confidence. The input for sequencing was PBMCs, taken on the day of the first yellow fever vaccination. This sequence originates from a man aged 18 to 35 who received the YFV17D yellow fever vaccine. Read as DNA, the sequence is TGTGCCAGCAGTTTCCGGCAGATCGACACAGATACGCAGTATTTT. It encodes CASSFRQIDTDTQYF.